Below, 3 T cell receptor beta chains from the same sample are listed, as sequenced in a study of T cell responses to AZD1222 COVID-19 vaccine. The protocol was immunoSEQ multiplex PCR, while the TCRdb copy is restricted to in-frame clones and leaves out a portion. The table has approximately 85,000 clones, 65% to 90% seen once. Specimen: peripheral blood, collected on day 0 of AZD1222 vaccination. These receptors all come from an adult in good health.

This clone was seen a single time. The chain uses TRBV7-2 and TRBJ1-2; D may be TRBD1 (5 bases). Looked up from germline, CDR1 is SGHTA and CDR2 is FQGNSA. V gave up 4 bases and J gave up 6 bases, with 15 bases separating them. The CDR3 runs 14 residues. The chain's CDR3 is CASSSSRGTDGYTF. In DNA form, the CDR3 reads TGTGCCAGCAGCTCCTCTCGGGGGACGGATGGCTACACCTTC.

This clone appeared once. The J gene is TRBJ1-5, the V gene TRBV7-2; D is perhaps TRBD1 (5 bases). The CDR3 is 17 residues long. The germline V gene encodes CDR1 SGHTA and CDR2 FQGNSA. Trimming left V 6 bases short and J 5 bases short, with 23 bases between. In nucleotides, the CDR3 is TGTGCCAGCAGTCTTCGGCCCCGAAGACAGCAGTATCAGCCCCAGCATTTT. Translating it yields CASSLRPRRQQYQPQHF.

CDR3 sequence reads: CASSVGAWGTHTEAFF. CDR3 DNA sequence: TGTGCCAGCAGTGTGGGGGCTTGGGGGACACACACTGAAGCTTTCTTT. The rearrangement uses TRBV27 and TRBJ1-1; a weak D match, TRBD1 (6 bases). This CDR3 is built from 16 residues. Trimming removed 5 bases from V and 3 bases from J, with 19 bases in between. The germline V gene has CDR1 MNHEY and CDR2 SMNVEV (reference sequence).